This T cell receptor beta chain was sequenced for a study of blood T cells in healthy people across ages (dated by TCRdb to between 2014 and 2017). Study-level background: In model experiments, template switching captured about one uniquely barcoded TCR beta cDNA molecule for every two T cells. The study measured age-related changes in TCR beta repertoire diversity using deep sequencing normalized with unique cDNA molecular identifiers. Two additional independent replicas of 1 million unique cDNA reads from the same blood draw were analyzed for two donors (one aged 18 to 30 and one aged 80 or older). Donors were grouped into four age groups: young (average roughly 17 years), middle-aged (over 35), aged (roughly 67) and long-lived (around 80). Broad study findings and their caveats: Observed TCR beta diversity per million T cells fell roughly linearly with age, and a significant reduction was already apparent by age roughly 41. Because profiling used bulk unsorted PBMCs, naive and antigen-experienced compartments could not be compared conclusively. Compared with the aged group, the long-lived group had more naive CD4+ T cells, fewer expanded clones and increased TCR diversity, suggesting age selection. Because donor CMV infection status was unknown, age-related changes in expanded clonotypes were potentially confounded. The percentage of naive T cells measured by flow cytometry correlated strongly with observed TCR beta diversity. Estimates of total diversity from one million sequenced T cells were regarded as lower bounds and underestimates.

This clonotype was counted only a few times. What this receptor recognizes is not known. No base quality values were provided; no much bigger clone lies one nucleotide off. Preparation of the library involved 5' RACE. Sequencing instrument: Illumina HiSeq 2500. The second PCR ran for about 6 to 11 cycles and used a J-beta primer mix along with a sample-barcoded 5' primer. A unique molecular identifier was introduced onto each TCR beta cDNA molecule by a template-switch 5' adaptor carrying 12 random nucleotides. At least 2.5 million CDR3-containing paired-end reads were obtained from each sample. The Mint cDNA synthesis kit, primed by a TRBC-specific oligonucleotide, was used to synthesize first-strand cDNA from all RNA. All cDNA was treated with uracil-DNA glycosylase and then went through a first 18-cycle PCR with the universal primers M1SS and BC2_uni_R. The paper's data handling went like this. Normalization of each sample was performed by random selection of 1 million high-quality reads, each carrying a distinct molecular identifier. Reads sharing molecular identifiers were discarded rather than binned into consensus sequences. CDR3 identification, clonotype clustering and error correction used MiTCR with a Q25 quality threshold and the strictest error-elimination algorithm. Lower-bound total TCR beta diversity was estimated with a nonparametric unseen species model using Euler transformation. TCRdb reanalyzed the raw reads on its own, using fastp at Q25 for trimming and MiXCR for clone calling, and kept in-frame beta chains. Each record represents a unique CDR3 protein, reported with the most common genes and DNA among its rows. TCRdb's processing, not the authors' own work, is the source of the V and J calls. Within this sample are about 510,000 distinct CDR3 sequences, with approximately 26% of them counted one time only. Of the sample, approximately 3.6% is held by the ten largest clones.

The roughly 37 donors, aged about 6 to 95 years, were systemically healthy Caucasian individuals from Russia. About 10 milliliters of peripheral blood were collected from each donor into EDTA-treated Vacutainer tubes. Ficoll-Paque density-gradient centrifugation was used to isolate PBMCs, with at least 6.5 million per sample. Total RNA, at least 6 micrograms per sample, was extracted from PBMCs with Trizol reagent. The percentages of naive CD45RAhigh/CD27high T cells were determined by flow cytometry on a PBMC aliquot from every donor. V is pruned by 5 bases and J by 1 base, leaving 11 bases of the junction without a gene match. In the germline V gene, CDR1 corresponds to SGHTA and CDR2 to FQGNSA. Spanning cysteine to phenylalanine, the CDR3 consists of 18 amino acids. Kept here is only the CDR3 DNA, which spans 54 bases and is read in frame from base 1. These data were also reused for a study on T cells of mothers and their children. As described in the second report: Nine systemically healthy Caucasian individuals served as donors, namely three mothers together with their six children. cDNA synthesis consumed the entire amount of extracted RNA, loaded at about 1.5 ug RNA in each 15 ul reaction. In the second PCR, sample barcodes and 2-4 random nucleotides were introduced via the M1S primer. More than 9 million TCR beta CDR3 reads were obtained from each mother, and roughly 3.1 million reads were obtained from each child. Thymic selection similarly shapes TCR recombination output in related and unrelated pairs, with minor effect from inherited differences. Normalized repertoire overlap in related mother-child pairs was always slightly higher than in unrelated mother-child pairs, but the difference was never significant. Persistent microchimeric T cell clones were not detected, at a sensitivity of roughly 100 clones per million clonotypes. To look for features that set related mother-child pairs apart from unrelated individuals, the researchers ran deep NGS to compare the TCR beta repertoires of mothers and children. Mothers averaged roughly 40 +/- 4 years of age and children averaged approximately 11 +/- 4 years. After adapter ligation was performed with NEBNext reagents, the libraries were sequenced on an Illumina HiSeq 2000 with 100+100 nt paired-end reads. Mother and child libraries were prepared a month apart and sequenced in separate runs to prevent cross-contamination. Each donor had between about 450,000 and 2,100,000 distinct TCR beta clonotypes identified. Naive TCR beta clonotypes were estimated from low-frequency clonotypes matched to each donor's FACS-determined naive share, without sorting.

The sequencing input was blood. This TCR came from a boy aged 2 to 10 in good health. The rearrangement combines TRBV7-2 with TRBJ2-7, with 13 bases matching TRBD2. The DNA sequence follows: TGTGCCAGCAGCCTGGGGACTAGCGGGGTTGGCCGGTCCTACGAGCAGTACTTC. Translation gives CASSLGTSGVGRSYEQYF. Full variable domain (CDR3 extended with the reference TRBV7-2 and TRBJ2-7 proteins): GAGVSQSPSNKVTEKGKDVELRCDPISGHTALYWYRQSLGQGLEFLIYFQGNSAPDKSGLPSDRFSAERTGGSVSTLTIQRTQQEDSAVYLCASSLGTSGVGRSYEQYFGPGTRLTVT.